This T cell receptor beta chain came from a study of graft-versus-host responses after intestinal transplantation. Study details: Recipients received multivisceral, liver-intestinal, or isolated intestinal transplants. Overall study results and limits: Peak GvH clone levels in circulation were associated with early post-transplant HvG declines. The marrow of recipients harbored GvH clones, and ileum or blood showed some of them first. High graft-versus-host to host-versus-graft clonal ratios were found in allografts of patients who had graft-donor T cell macrochimerism.

CDR3 length equals 18 residues. The V and J ends lost 0 bases and 1 base, in that order; junction bases with no gene match: 14. Germline V gene sequence: CDR1 GTSNPN, CDR2 SVGIG (reference sequence). TCRdb's table, derived via immunoSEQ multiplex PCR, lists solely in-frame clones and lacks some. The sample lists some 26,000 clones, roughly 94% occurring once. To note about this clone: Its target is unknown.

The chain is built from TRBV30 and TRBJ2-7, with 8 bases matching TRBD2. Source: PBMCs, taken 156 days after intestinal transplant. This sequence was found in a human patient who received an intestinal transplant, so some T cells may come from the graft donor. This chain's CDR3 is CAWSVLPFGREVSYEQYF. The CDR3 nucleotides are TGTGCCTGGAGTGTCTTACCTTTTGGGCGGGAGGTTTCCTACGAGCAGTACTTC.